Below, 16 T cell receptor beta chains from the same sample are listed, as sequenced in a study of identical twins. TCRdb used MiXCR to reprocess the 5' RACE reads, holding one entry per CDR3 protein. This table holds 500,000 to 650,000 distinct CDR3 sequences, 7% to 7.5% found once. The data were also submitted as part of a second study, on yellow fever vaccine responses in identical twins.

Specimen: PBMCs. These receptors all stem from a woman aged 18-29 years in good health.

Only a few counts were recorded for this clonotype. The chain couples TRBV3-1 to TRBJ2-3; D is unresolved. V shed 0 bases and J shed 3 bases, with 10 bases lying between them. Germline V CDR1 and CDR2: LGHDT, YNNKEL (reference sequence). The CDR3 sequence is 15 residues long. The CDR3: CASSQDSPATDTQYF. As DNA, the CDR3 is TGTGCCAGCAGCCAAGATAGTCCTGCGACAGATACGCAGTATTTT.

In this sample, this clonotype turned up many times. For the CDR3, the DNA is TGTGCCAGCAGCCCGACTAGCGGAGCGAACACCGGGGAGCTGTTTTTT. Its protein product is CASSPTSGANTGELFF. V and J are TRBV5-4 and TRBJ2-2, with 9 bases fitting TRBD2. The CDR3 spans 16 residues. Germline V gene data show CDR1 as SGHNT and CDR2 as YYREEE (reference sequence). J gave up 0 bases and V 4 bases, and 4 bases lay outside the gene matches. The whole variable domain, remainder taken from reference TRBV5-4 and TRBJ2-2, is ETGVTQSPTHLIKTRGQQVTLRCSSQSGHNTVSWYQQALGQGPQFIFQYYREEENGRGNFPPRFSGLQFPNYSSELNVNALELDDSALYLCASSPTSGANTGELFFGEGSRLTVL.

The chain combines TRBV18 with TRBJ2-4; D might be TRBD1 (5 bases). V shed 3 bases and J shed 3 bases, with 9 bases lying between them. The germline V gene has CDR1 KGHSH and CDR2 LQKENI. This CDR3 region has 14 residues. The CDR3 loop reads CASSPPGFKNIQYF. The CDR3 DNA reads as TGTGCCAGCTCACCCCCAGGGTTCAAAAACATTCAGTACTTC.

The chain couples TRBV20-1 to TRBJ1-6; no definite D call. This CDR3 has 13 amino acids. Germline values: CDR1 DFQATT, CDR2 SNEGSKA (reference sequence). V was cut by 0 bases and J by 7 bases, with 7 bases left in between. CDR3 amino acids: CSAREAANSPLHF. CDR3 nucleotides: TGCAGTGCTAGAGAGGCAGCCAATTCACCCCTCCACTTT.

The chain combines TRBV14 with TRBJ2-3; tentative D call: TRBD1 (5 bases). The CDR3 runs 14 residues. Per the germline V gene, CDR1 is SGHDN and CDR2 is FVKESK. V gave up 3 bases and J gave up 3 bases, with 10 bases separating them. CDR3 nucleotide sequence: TGTGCCAGCAGCCATAGACAGAGAACAGATACGCAGTATTTT. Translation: CASSHRQRTDTQYF. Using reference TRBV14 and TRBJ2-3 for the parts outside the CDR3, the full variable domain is EAGVTQFPSHSVIEKGQTVTLRCDPISGHDNLYWYRRVMGKEIKFLLHFVKESKQDESGMPNNRFLAERTGGTYSTLKVQPAELEDSGVYFCASSHRQRTDTQYFGPGTRLTVL.

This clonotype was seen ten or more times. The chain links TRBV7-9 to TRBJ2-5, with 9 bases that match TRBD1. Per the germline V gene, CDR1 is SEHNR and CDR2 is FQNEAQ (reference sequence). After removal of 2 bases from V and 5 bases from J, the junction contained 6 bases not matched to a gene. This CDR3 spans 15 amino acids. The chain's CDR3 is CASSLRTGGSETQYF. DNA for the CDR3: TGTGCCAGCAGCTTACGCACAGGGGGCTCGGAGACCCAGTACTTC.

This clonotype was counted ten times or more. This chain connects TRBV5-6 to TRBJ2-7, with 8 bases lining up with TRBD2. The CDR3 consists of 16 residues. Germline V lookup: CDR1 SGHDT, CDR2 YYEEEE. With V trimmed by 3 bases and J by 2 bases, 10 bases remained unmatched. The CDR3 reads CASSSGREGLTYEQYF. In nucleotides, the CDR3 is TGTGCCAGCAGCTCAGGCCGGGAGGGCCTCACCTACGAGCAGTACTTC.

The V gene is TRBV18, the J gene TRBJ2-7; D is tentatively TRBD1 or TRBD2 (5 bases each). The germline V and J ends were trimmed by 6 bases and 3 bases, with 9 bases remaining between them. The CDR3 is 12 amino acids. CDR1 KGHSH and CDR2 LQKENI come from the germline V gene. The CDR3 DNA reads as TGTGCCAGCTCTGAGGGGCTCTACGAGCAGTACTTC. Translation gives CASSEGLYEQYF.

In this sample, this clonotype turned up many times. The CDR3 region is CATSREDGNTIYF. The DNA of the CDR3 is TGTGCCACCAGCAGAGAAGATGGAAACACCATATATTTT. V and J are TRBV15 and TRBJ1-3, with D hard to call. This CDR3 has 13 amino acids. Germline CDR1 reads LNHNV; CDR2 reads YYDKDF (reference sequence). Trimming removed 0 bases from V and 3 bases from J, with 3 bases in between.

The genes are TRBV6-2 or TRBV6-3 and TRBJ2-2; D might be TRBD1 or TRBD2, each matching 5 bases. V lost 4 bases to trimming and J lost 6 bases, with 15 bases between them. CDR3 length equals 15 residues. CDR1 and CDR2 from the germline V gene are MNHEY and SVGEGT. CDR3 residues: CASSSAGAGAGELFF. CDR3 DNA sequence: TGTGCCAGCAGTTCGGCCGGGGCCGGGGCCGGGGAGCTGTTTTTT.

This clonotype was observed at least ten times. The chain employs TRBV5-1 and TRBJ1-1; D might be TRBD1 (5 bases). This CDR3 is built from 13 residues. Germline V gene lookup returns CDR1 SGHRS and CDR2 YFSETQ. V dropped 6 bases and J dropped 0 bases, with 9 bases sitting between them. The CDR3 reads CASKGPMNTEAFF. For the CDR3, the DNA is TGCGCCAGCAAGGGACCGATGAACACTGAAGCTTTCTTT.

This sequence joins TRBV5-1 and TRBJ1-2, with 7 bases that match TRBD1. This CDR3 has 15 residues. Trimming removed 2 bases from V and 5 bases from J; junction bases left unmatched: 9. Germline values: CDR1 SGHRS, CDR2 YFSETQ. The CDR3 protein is CASSLNRDSSYGYTF. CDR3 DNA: TGCGCCAGCAGCTTAAATCGGGACAGCAGTTATGGCTACACCTTC. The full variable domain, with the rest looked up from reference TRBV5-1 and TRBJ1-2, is KAGVTQTPRYLIKTRGQQVTLSCSPISGHRSVSWYQQTPGQGLQFLFEYFSETQRNKGNFPGRFSGRQFSNSRSEMNVSTLELGDSALYLCASSLNRDSSYGYTFGSGTRLTVV.

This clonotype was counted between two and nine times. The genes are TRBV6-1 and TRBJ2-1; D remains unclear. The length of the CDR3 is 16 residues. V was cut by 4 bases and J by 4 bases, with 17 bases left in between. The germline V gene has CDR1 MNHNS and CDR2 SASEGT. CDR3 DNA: TGTGCCAGCAGTGGGGCCGAAGCAACCACTTACAATGAGCAGTTCTTC. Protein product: CASSGAEATTYNEQFF.

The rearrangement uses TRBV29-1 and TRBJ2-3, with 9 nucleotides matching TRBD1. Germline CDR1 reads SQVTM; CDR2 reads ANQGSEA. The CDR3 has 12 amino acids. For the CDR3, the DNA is TGCACCGGACAGGGGTCAGGAGATACGCAGTATTTT. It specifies CTGQGSGDTQYF.

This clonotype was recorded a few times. DNA of the CDR3: TGTGCCAGCAGTTTAAGTTTGGAGCAGTACTTC. It codes for CASSLSLEQYF. The rearrangement uses TRBV28 and TRBJ2-7; D not certain. Deletions cut 2 bases from V and 7 bases from J, with 6 bases between. The CDR3 extends over 11 amino acids. CDR1 and CDR2 (germline): MDHEN, SYDVKM.

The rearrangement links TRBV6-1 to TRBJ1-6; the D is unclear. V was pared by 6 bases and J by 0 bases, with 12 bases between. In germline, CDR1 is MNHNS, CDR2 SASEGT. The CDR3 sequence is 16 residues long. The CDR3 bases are TGTGCCAGCAGCCCTAAGCTAAGCTCCTATAATTCACCCCTCCACTTT. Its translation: CASSPKLSSYNSPLHF.